The 20 T cell receptor beta chains below come from one sample, sequenced in a study of cytomegalovirus exposure and HLA in healthy donors. Use of 60 Vbeta and 13 Jbeta primers characterized the PCR. Some clones are missing from TCRdb's copy, which holds only in-frame ones; the method was immunoSEQ multiplex PCR. Here the sample spans about 180,000 clones, 77% being singletons. Input material: PBMCs. The receptors here all came from a man between 18 and 29 years old in good health and CMV-seronegative.

This chain joins TRBV5-1 and TRBJ2-3; 8 bases map to TRBD1. The V and J ends lost 7 bases and 0 bases, in that order; junction bases with no gene match: 7. This CDR3 region has 15 residues. Germline CDR1 reads SGHRS; CDR2 reads YFSETQ. The CDR3 DNA reads TGCGCCAGCGGACGGACAGGGTCTAGCACAGATACGCAGTATTTT. This translates into CASGRTGSSTDTQYF. Supplemented by reference TRBV5-1 and TRBJ2-3, the full variable domain reads KAGVTQTPRYLIKTRGQQVTLSCSPISGHRSVSWYQQTPGQGLQFLFEYFSETQRNKGNFPGRFSGRQFSNSRSEMNVSTLELGDSALYLCASGRTGSSTDTQYFGPGTRLTVL.

The rearrangement links TRBV30 to TRBJ1-5, with 7 positions matching TRBD1. J gave up 3 bases and V 2 bases, and 4 bases lay outside the gene matches. The CDR3 contains 14 residues. Per the germline V gene, CDR1 is GTSNPN and CDR2 is SVGIG (reference sequence). The chain's CDR3 is CAWSTGTVNQPQHF. The CDR3 coding sequence is TGTGCCTGGAGTACTGGGACAGTCAATCAGCCCCAGCATTTT. The complete variable domain, with remaining parts taken from reference TRBV30 and TRBJ1-5, reads SQTIHQWPATLVQPVGSPLSLECTVEGTSNPNLYWYRQAAGRGLQLLFYSVGIGQISSEVPQNLSASRPQDRQFILSSKKLLLSDSGFYLCAWSTGTVNQPQHFGDGTRLSIL.

CDR3 region: CASSRDSHVYNEQFF. The CDR3 nucleotides read TGTGCCAGCAGCCGGGACTCCCACGTCTACAATGAGCAGTTCTTC. The rearrangement uses TRBV5-4 and TRBJ2-1, with D perhaps matching TRBD2 (6 bases). V shed 4 bases and J shed 3 bases, with 14 bases lying between them. Germline assignment: CDR1 SGHNT and CDR2 YYREEE (reference sequence). The CDR3 consists of 15 residues.

This chain connects TRBV10-3 to TRBJ1-6; TRBD1 matches at 8 bases. This CDR3 is built from 17 residues. Germline V gene sequence: CDR1 ENHRY, CDR2 SYGVKD. Trimming at V came to 3 bases and at J to 5 bases, leaving 9 bases not matched to a gene. The CDR3 reads CAISDRGPELDNSPLHF. The CDR3 DNA follows: TGTGCCATCAGTGACAGGGGGCCTGAGTTGGATAATTCACCCCTCCACTTT.

This sequence joins TRBV30 and TRBJ2-7, with D unresolved. The CDR3 length is 12 residues. The V end lost 3 bases, the J end lost 5 bases, and 11 bases lay between the germline ends. Looked up from germline, CDR1 is GTSNPN and CDR2 is SVGIG (reference sequence). Written as DNA, the CDR3 is TGTGCCTGGAGCCCTTCTTTTGACGAGCAGTACTTC. It translates to CAWSPSFDEQYF.

The chain has TRBV25-1 and TRBJ1-5, with D possibly TRBD1 on 6 matching bases. V was trimmed by 7 bases and J by 1 base, leaving 11 bases between them. Germline V gene lookup returns CDR1 MGHDK and CDR2 SYGVNS. The CDR3 has 14 residues. CDR3 sequence (DNA): TGTGCCAGCATCGCCCAGGGGAGCAATCAGCCCCAGCATTTT. It codes for CASIAQGSNQPQHF.

This clone was recorded a few times. This chain links TRBV4-2 with TRBJ2-7, with 7 positions matching TRBD1. J lost 1 base, V lost 3 bases, and 9 bases had no gene match. The CDR3 has 16 amino acids. Germline V gene lookup returns CDR1 LGHNA and CDR2 YNFKEQ. Written as DNA, the CDR3 is TGTGCCAGCAGCCAGTCACCCCGGGACAGTTCCTACGAGCAGTACTTC. It specifies CASSQSPRDSSYEQYF.

The chain uses TRBV7-2 and TRBJ2-3; 7 bases line up with TRBD2. The junction had 11 bases not matched to a gene; V was cut back by 5 bases and J by 3 bases. Germline V gives CDR1 SGHTA, CDR2 FQGNSA. This CDR3 spans 16 amino acids. The CDR3 sequence: CASSGGRGAGTDTQYF. CDR3 bases: TGTGCCAGCAGCGGCGGGAGAGGTGCAGGGACAGATACGCAGTATTTT.

The chain carries TRBV6-5 and TRBJ1-2, with D perhaps TRBD1 (6 bases). The CDR3 consists of 13 residues. Trimming took off 2 bases at V and 4 bases at J, with 8 bases between the two ends. Germline loops: CDR1 MNHEY, CDR2 SVGAGI. The CDR3 DNA follows: TGTGCCAGCAGTTACGGGGGCTTCTATGGCTACACCTTC. Translation: CASSYGGFYGYTF.

The CDR3 DNA reads TGTGCCAGCAGCCAAGCGCCGGCCGATGAAGCTTTCTTT. Residues: CASSQAPADEAFF. This sequence joins TRBV7-2 and TRBJ1-1, with unresolved D. This CDR3 is built from 13 residues. Germline V gene lookup returns CDR1 SGHTA and CDR2 FQGNSA. The ends were cut back, 5 bases at V and 7 bases at J, with 14 bases in the middle.

The chain recombines TRBV13 with TRBJ1-2, with TRBD1 matching over 7 bases. Germline assignment: CDR1 PRHDT and CDR2 FYEKMQ (reference sequence). Trimming took 5 bases from V and 4 from J; bases not matched to a gene: 7. The CDR3 covers 14 residues. The CDR3 sequence: CASSTQGQSYGYTF. The CDR3, as DNA: TGTGCCAGCAGCACCCAGGGACAGAGCTATGGCTACACCTTC. The variable domain in full, with the rest retrieved from reference TRBV13 and TRBJ1-2, is AAGVIQSPRHLIKEKRETATLKCYPIPRHDTVYWYQQGPGQDPQFLISFYEKMQSDKGSIPDRFSAQQFSDYHSELNMSSLELGDSALYFCASSTQGQSYGYTFGSGTRLTVV.

A few counts support this clone. The V call is TRBV19, the J call TRBJ1-4; D possibly corresponds to TRBD1 (5 bases). This CDR3 comprises 13 residues. Germline V gene lookup returns CDR1 LNHDA and CDR2 SQIVND (reference sequence). Trimming stripped 1 base from V and 7 bases from J, with 7 bases between. The DNA for the CDR3 is TGTGCCAGTAGTATAGCCCAGGGTGAAAAACTGTTTTTT. Translation gives CASSIAQGEKLFF.

This clone was detected only a few times. J is TRBJ2-5 and V is TRBV15; unclear D gene. CDR3 size: 15 residues. V lost 3 bases, J lost 2 bases, and 13 bases lay in between. Per germline, CDR1 LNHNV and CDR2 YYDKDF (reference sequence). CDR3 nucleotide sequence: TGTGCCACCAGCAGGAGGTATAAGGCACAAGAGACCCAGTACTTC. Translation gives CATSRRYKAQETQYF.

The rearrangement links TRBV6-5 to TRBJ2-7; perhaps TRBD2 as D (5 bases). Germline values: CDR1 MNHEY, CDR2 SVGAGI. The V gene lost 5 bases and the J gene lost 6 bases, with 14 bases spanning the gap. The CDR3 length is 13 residues. CDR3 coding DNA: TGTGCCAGCAGTCGGCTAGCTCGGGCCGAGCAGTACTTC. Amino acids: CASSRLARAEQYF.

The chain joins TRBV6-5 to TRBJ1-2; weak D call: TRBD1 (6 bases). Germline V gene sequence: CDR1 MNHEY, CDR2 SVGAGI. V was trimmed by 7 bases and J by 0 bases, leaving 15 bases between them. This CDR3 comprises 15 residues. As DNA, the CDR3 is TGTGCCAGCACCCCCGGACAGTTAGCTAACTATGGCTACACCTTC. Its protein product is CASTPGQLANYGYTF.

This clone has more than one count but fewer than ten. The rearrangement joins TRBV25-1 to TRBJ2-7, with TRBD1 matching over 8 bases. This CDR3 is built from 17 residues. Germline V gives CDR1 MGHDK, CDR2 SYGVNS. The V segment lost 3 bases and the J segment 6 bases; nucleotides outside the gene matches: 16. CDR3 amino acids: CASSDNQRTGQRGEQYF. For the CDR3, the DNA is TGTGCCAGCAGTGACAACCAGCGGACAGGGCAAAGGGGCGAGCAGTACTTC.

The chain is built from TRBV28 and TRBJ2-7, with TRBD2 matching 15 bases. Germline V gene data show CDR1 as MDHEN and CDR2 as SYDVKM. CDR3 length: 18 amino acids. Unmatched junction bases numbered 11, after V lost 4 bases and J lost 4 bases. CDR3 loop: CASSSRTSGRAAEYEQYF. The CDR3 coding sequence is TGTGCCAGCAGTTCAAGGACTAGCGGGAGGGCCGCGGAATACGAGCAGTACTTC.

This clone was detected only a few times. The chain employs TRBV19 and TRBJ1-5; D gene unclear. Trimming removed 6 bases from V and 3 bases from J, with 6 bases in between. The CDR3 covers 12 residues. Germline assignment: CDR1 LNHDA and CDR2 SQIVND (reference sequence). The CDR3 protein is CASSRYNQPQHF. CDR3 coding DNA: TGTGCCAGTAGCCGGTACAATCAGCCCCAGCATTTT.

The gene calls are TRBV7-6 and TRBJ2-2; 9 nucleotides align to TRBD1. Germline values: CDR1 SGHVS, CDR2 FNYEAQ. This CDR3 comprises 16 residues. After removal of 2 bases from V and 1 base from J, the junction contained 2 bases not matched to a gene. The CDR3 here is CASSLMGQGNTGELFF. The DNA of the CDR3 is TGTGCCAGCAGCTTAATGGGACAGGGGAACACCGGGGAGCTGTTTTTT.

This rearrangement joins TRBV6-5 to TRBJ2-7; possible D gene TRBD2, 5 bases. The germline V and J ends were trimmed by 5 bases and 4 bases, with 6 bases remaining between them. This CDR3 is 11 amino acids long. Germline lookup yields CDR1 MNHEY and CDR2 SVGAGI. Here the CDR3 DNA reads TGTGCCAGCAGTCGGGGTTACGAGCAGTACTTC. Protein sequence: CASSRGYEQYF.